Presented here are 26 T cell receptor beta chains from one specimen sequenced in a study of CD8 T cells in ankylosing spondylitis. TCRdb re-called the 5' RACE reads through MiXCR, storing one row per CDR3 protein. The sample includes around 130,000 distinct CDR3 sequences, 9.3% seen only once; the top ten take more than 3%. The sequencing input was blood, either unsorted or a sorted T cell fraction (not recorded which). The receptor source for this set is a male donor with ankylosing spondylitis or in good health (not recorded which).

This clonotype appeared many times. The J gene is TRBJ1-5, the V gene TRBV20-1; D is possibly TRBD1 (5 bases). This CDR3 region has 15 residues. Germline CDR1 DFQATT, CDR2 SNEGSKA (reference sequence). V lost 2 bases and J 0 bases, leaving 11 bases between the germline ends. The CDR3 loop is CSARLDRSSNQPQHF. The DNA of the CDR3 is TGCAGTGCTAGACTTGACAGATCTAGCAATCAGCCCCAGCATTTT.

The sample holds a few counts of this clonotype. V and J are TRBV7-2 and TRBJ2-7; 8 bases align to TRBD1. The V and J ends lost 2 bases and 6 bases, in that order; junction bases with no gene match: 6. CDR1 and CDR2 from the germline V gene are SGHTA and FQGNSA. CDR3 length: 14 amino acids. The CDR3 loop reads CASSLFQGAREQYF. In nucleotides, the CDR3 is TGTGCCAGCAGCTTATTTCAGGGGGCGCGCGAGCAGTACTTC.

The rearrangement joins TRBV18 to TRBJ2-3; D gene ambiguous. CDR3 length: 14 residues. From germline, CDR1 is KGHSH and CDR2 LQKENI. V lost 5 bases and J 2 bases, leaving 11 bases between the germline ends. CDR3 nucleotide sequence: TGTGCCAGCTCATTCTACCTGAACACAGATACGCAGTATTTT. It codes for CASSFYLNTDTQYF.

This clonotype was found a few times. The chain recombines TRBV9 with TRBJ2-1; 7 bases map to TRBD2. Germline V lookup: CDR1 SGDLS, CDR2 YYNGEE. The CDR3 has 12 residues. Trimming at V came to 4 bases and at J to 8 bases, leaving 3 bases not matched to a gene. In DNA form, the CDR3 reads TGTGCCAGCAGCCCCCGGGAGGATGAGCAGTTCTTC. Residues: CASSPREDEQFF.

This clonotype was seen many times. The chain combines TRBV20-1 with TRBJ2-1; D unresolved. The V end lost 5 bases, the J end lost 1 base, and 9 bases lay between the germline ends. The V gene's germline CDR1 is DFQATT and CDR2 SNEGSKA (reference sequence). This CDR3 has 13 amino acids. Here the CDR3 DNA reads TGCAGTGCTTTCAAAGGGTCCTACAATGAGCAGTTCTTC. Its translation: CSAFKGSYNEQFF.

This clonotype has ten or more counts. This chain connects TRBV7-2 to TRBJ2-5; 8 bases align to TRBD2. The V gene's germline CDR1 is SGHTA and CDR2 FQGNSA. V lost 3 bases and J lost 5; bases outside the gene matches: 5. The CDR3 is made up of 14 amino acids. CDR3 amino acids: CASSFRRTSETQYF. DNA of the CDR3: TGTGCCAGCAGCTTCCGAAGGACTAGCGAGACCCAGTACTTC.

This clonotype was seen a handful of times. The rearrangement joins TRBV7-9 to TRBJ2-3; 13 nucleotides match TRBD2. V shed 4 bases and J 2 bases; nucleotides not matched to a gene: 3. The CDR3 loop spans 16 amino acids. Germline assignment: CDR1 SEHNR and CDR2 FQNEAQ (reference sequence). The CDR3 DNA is TGTGCCAGCAGCTCGGGACTAGCGGGGTTCACAGATACGCAGTATTTT. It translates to CASSSGLAGFTDTQYF.

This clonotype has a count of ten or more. The CDR3 DNA follows: TGCGCCAGCAGCTCGATCACAGATACGCAGTATTTT. Protein: CASSSITDTQYF. V gene TRBV5-1 combines with J gene TRBJ2-3; D is ambiguous. The CDR3 totals 12 residues. V shed 3 bases and J shed 2 bases, with 4 bases lying between them. Germline V gene sequence: CDR1 SGHRS, CDR2 YFSETQ.

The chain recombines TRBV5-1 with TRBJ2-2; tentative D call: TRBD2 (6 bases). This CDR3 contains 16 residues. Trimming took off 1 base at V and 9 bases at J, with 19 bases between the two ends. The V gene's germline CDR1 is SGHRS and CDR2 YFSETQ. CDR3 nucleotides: TGCGCCAGCAGCTTGCTCGGCGGGGTGGGAAGTCGGGAGCTGTTTTTT. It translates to CASSLLGGVGSRELFF.

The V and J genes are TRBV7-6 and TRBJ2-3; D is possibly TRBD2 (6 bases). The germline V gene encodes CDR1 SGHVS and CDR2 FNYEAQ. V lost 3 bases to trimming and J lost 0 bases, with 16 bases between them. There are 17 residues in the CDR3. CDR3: CASSFPRLGTSTDTQYF. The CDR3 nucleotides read TGTGCCAGCAGCTTCCCGAGGTTAGGGACTAGCACAGATACGCAGTATTTT.

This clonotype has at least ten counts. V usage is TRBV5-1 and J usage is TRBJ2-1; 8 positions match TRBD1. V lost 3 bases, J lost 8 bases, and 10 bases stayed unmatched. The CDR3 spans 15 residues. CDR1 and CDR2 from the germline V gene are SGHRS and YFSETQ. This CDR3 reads CASSSTRTGLDEQFF. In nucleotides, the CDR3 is TGCGCCAGCAGCTCAACCAGGACAGGGTTGGATGAGCAGTTCTTC. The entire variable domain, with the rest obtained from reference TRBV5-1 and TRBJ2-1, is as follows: KAGVTQTPRYLIKTRGQQVTLSCSPISGHRSVSWYQQTPGQGLQFLFEYFSETQRNKGNFPGRFSGRQFSNSRSEMNVSTLELGDSALYLCASSSTRTGLDEQFFGPGTRLTVL.

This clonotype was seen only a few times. CDR3 loop: CASSPLPRELRDTQYF. The CDR3 nucleotides are TGCGCCAGCAGCCCCCTGCCCCGGGAGCTTAGAGATACGCAGTATTTT. V gene TRBV5-1 combines with J gene TRBJ2-3; maybe TRBD2 (6 bases). The germline V gene encodes CDR1 SGHRS and CDR2 YFSETQ. The CDR3 runs 16 residues. With 4 bases removed from V and 5 bases from J, the gap between germline ends came to 20 bases.

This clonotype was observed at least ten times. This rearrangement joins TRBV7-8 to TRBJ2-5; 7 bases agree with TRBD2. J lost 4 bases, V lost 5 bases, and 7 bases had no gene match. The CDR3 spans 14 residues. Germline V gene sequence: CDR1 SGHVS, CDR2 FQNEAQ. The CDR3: CASSPGTKTETQYF. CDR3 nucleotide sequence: TGTGCCAGCAGCCCGGGGACTAAGACAGAGACCCAGTACTTC.

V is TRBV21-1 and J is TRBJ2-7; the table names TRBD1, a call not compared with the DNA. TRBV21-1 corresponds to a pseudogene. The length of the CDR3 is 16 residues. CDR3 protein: CASSKRRDRKTYEQYF. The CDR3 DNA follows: TGTGCCAGCAGCAAAAGGAGAGACAGAAAAACCTACGAGCAGTACTTC.

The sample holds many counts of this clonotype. Here the CDR3 DNA reads TGTGCCAGCAGCTTACCCGGACTAGCGGAAGAGACCCAGTACTTC. It yields the protein CASSLPGLAEETQYF. The rearrangement links TRBV12-3 or TRBV12-4 to TRBJ2-5; the match to TRBD2 covers 10 bases. With 6 bases clipped from V and 3 bases from J, the junction kept 7 bases outside the gene matches. The CDR3 has 15 amino acids.

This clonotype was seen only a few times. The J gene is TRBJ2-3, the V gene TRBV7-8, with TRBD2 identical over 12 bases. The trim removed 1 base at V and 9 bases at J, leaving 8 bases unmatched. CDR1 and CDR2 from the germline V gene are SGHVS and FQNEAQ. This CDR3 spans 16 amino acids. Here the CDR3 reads CASSLGTSGTFRTQYF. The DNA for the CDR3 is TGTGCCAGCAGCTTAGGGACTAGCGGGACCTTTAGGACGCAGTATTTT.

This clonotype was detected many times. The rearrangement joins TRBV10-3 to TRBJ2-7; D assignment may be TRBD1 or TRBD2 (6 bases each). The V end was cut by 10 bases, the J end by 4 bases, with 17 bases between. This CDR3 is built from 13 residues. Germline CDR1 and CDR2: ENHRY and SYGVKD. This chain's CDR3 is CATKPGEVYEQYF. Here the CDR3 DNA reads TGTGCCACCAAACCAGGGGAGGTTTACGAGCAGTACTTC.

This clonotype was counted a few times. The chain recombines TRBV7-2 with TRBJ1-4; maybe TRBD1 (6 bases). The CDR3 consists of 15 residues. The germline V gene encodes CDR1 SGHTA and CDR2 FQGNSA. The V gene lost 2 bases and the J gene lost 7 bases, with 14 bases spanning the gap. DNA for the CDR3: TGTGCCAGCAGCTTAAAGAGGGGGGGTTCTGAAAAACTGTTTTTT. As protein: CASSLKRGGSEKLFF.

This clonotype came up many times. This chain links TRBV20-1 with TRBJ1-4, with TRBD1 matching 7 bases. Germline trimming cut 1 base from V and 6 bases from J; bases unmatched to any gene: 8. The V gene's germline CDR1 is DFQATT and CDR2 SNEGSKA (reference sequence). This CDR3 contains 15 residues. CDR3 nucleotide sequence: TGCAGTGCTAGAGGACGGGACAGTACCCATGAAAAACTGTTTTTT. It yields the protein CSARGRDSTHEKLFF.

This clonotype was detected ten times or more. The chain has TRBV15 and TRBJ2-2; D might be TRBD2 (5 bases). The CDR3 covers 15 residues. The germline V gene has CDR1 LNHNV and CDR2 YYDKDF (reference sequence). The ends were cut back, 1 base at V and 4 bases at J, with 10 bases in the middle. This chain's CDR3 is CATSRGGPGTGELFF. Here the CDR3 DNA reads TGTGCCACCAGCAGAGGAGGGCCCGGCACCGGGGAGCTGTTTTTT.

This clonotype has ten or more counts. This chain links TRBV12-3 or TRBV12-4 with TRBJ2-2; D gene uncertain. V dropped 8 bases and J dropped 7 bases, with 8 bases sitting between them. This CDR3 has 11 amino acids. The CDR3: CASARGGELFF. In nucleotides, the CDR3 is TGTGCCAGCGCCCGAGGCGGGGAGCTGTTTTTT.

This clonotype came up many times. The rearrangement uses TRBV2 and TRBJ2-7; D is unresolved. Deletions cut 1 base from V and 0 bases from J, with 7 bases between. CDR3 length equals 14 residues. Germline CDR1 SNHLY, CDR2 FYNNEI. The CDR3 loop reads CASSEVRSSYEQYF. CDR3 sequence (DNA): TGTGCCAGCAGTGAAGTCAGAAGCTCCTACGAGCAGTACTTC.

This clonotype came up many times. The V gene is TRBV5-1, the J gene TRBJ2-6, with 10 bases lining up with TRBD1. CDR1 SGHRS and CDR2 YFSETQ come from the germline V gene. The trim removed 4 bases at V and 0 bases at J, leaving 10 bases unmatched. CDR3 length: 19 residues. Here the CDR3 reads CASSREWTGGSSGANVLTF. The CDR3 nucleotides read TGCGCCAGCAGCCGGGAATGGACAGGGGGGTCCTCTGGGGCCAACGTCCTGACTTTC. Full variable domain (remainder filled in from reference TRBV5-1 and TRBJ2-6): KAGVTQTPRYLIKTRGQQVTLSCSPISGHRSVSWYQQTPGQGLQFLFEYFSETQRNKGNFPGRFSGRQFSNSRSEMNVSTLELGDSALYLCASSREWTGGSSGANVLTFGAGSRLTVL.

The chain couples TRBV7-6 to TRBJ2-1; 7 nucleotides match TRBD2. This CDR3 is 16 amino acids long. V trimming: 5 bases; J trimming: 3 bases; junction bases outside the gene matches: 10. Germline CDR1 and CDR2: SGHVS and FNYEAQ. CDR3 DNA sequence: TGTGCCAGCAGCCACCTCCTAGCGGCCCTCTACAATGAGCAGTTCTTC. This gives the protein CASSHLLAALYNEQFF.

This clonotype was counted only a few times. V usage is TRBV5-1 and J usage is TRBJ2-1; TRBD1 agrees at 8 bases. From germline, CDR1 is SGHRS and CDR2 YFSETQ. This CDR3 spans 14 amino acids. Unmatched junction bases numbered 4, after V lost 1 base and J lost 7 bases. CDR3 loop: CASSLNRGINEQFF. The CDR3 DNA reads TGCGCCAGCAGCTTGAACAGGGGGATAAATGAGCAGTTCTTC.

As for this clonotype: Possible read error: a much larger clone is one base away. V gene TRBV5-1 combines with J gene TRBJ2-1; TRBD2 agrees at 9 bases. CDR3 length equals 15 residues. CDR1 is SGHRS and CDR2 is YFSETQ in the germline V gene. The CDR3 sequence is CASNLDSGSYNEQFF. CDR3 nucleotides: TGCGCCAGCAACTTGGATAGCGGGAGTTACAATGAGCAGTTCTTC.